This TCR beta chain was sequenced in a study of PD-L1 blockade in urothelial cancer. Study background: Median blood clonality was approximately 0.08, with some 89,000 unique TCRs.

The investigators introduced synthetic TCR analog templates into each PCR as spikes. Using immunoSEQ multiplex PCR, the repertoire was profiled, and TCRdb retains in-frame clones only, with some absent. In the table there are about 130,000 clones, 86% of which are singletons. Time point meaning: peripheral blood 6 weeks after treatment start. Between the trimmed V and J ends, which lost 7 bases and 0 bases, there was a span of 16 bases. The CDR3 covers 16 residues. CDR1 is MDHEN and CDR2 is SYDVKM in the germline V gene. The rearrangement joins TRBV28 to TRBJ2-1, with D possibly matching TRBD2 (6 bases). The sample here was PBMCs, taken around atezolizumab (anti-PD-L1) treatment. The sequence came from a man between 45 and 60 years old with urothelial cancer. DNA for the CDR3: TGTGCCAGCACATGGTTCGGGAGAAGCTCCTACAATGAGCAGTTCTTC. Residues: CASTWFGRSSYNEQFF.